This record looks at one T cell receptor (beta chain) sequence and its context. These data come from a study of glioma-infiltrating T cells after dendritic cell vaccination. Across the study: Patients had newly diagnosed or recurrent glioblastoma and received dendritic cell vaccines.

The primer mix had 60 V beta and 13 J beta primers. This table comes from immunoSEQ multiplex PCR, and its TCRdb copy is limited to in-frame clones, with some not included. Among around 62,000 clones listed, approximately 85% were seen once. This CDR3 contains 14 residues. Unmatched junction bases numbered 2, after V lost 8 bases and J lost 2 bases. Germline loops: CDR1 LNHNV, CDR2 YYDKDF (reference sequence). This TCR was recovered from a human donor with glioblastoma. This chain uses TRBV15 with TRBJ2-3, with 12 bases that match TRBD2. The source material was blood, sampled before dendritic cell vaccination. The CDR3 sequence is CATGLAGNTDTQYF. CDR3 DNA sequence: TGTGCCACCGGACTAGCGGGGAACACAGATACGCAGTATTTT.